The 20 T cell receptor beta chains given below trace back to one sample, sequenced in a study of cytomegalovirus exposure and HLA in healthy donors. Profiled with immunoSEQ multiplex PCR; TCRdb holds only in-frame clones, not every one. The top ten clones hold less than 2% of a sample with around 110,000 clones, about 85% of them seen once. The source material was PBMCs. All receptors derive from a woman in her late teens or twenties in good health and CMV-seropositive.

J is TRBJ1-4 and V is TRBV7-9; TRBD1 matches 7 bases. CDR1 and CDR2 from the germline V gene are SEHNR and FQNEAQ (reference sequence). The J segment lost 3 bases and the V segment lost 1 base, leaving 2 bases of the junction unmatched. The CDR3 loop spans 15 amino acids. CDR3 loop: CASSLEGTANEKLFF. CDR3 DNA sequence: TGTGCCAGCAGCTTAGAGGGGACAGCTAATGAAAAACTGTTTTTT.

This clone has just one count. The CDR3 bases are TGTGCCAGTACAGGGACAGCTTTTTCGTATGGCTACACCTTC. Its translation is CASTGTAFSYGYTF. The gene calls are TRBV19 and TRBJ1-2; TRBD1 matches at 7 bases. The CDR3 extends over 14 amino acids. The ends lost 7 bases at V and 5 bases at J; junction bases unmatched: 10. From germline, CDR1 is LNHDA and CDR2 SQIVND (reference sequence).

This chain links TRBV19 with TRBJ2-7; 9 positions agree with TRBD1. The CDR3 sequence is 14 residues long. J lost 3 bases, V lost 5 bases, and 5 bases had no gene match. CDR1 LNHDA and CDR2 SQIVND come from the germline V gene (reference sequence). The CDR3 region has the DNA TGTGCCAGTAGTCGGGACAGGGACTTCTACGAGCAGTACGTC. It encodes CASSRDRDFYEQYV.

V gene TRBV9 combines with J gene TRBJ2-7; possible D gene TRBD1, 5 bases. Trimming shortened V by 2 bases and J by 0 bases, and 9 bases separated the two germline ends. This CDR3 contains 14 residues. CDR1 SGDLS and CDR2 YYNGEE come from the germline V gene. CDR3 in DNA: TGTGCCAGCAGCGTGTCACAGGTCTCCTACGAGCAGTACTTC. It codes for CASSVSQVSYEQYF. Combining the CDR3 with reference TRBV9 and TRBJ2-7 gives the whole variable domain DSGVTQTPKHLITATGQRVTLRCSPRSGDLSVYWYQQSLDQGLQFLIQYYNGEERAKGNILERFSAQQFPDLHSELNLSSLELGDSALYFCASSVSQVSYEQYFGPGTRLTVT.

In its sample, this clone ranks as medium-sized. The chain has TRBV25-1 and TRBJ1-6; 7 nucleotides agree with TRBD1. The germline V gene encodes CDR1 MGHDK and CDR2 SYGVNS. Trimming cost V 3 bases and J 10 bases; bases outside gene matches: 9. The CDR3 consists of 15 residues. The chain's CDR3 is CASSDPTGESSPLHF. CDR3 nucleotide sequence: TGTGCCAGCAGTGACCCAACAGGGGAGAGCTCACCCCTCCACTTT.

This chain joins TRBV28 and TRBJ2-6; no reliable D call. This CDR3 is 16 amino acids long. Germline lookup yields CDR1 MDHEN and CDR2 SYDVKM. The ends were cut back, 6 bases at V and 0 bases at J, with 12 bases in the middle. CDR3 coding DNA: TGTGCCAGCAGCCGAGACTCCTTCTCTGGGGCCAACGTCCTGACTTTC. Its protein is CASSRDSFSGANVLTF.

The chain is built from TRBV5-4 and TRBJ1-6; maybe TRBD1 (6 bases). Germline V gene lookup returns CDR1 SGHNT and CDR2 YYREEE (reference sequence). Deletions cut 2 bases from V and 9 bases from J, with 15 bases between. This CDR3 is 15 amino acids long. The CDR3 coding sequence is TGTGCCAGCAGCTTAGTACAGGGTTTGGGTTCACCCCTCCACTTT. This gives the protein CASSLVQGLGSPLHF.

V and J are TRBV7-9 and TRBJ2-5; 7 bases align to TRBD1. Germline V CDR1 and CDR2: SEHNR, FQNEAQ (reference sequence). V dropped 5 bases and J dropped 4; count of bases not matched to a gene: 4. This CDR3 comprises 13 residues. The CDR3 here is CASSRGQTETQYF. The DNA for the CDR3 is TGTGCCAGCAGCCGGGGACAGACAGAGACCCAGTACTTC.

The genes are TRBV28 and TRBJ1-6; 8 bases are a match to TRBD1. After removal of 7 bases from V and 8 bases from J, the junction contained 10 bases not matched to a gene. CDR3 size: 15 residues. Germline CDR1 reads MDHEN; CDR2 reads SYDVKM. The CDR3 sequence: CASIGQGRKDSPLHF. As DNA, the CDR3 is TGTGCCAGCATCGGACAGGGAAGGAAGGATTCACCCCTCCACTTT. Variable domain in full (rest from reference TRBV28 and TRBJ1-6): DVKVTQSSRYLVKRTGEKVFLECVQDMDHENMFWYRQDPGLGLRLIYFSYDVKMKEKGDIPEGYSVSREKKERFSLILESASTNQTSMYLCASIGQGRKDSPLHFGNGTRLTVT.

The chain joins TRBV23-1 to TRBJ1-4, with D hard to call. TRBV23-1 is filed as an ORF, its function uncertain. Trimming left V 8 bases short and J 4 bases short, with 14 bases between. The CDR3 consists of 14 residues. CDR3 sequence: CASHRREYNEKLFF. Written as DNA, the CDR3 is TGCGCCAGCCACCGCCGGGAATATAATGAAAAACTGTTTTTT.

To note about this clone: The same CDR3 is also encoded by other DNA sequences in this sample. The chain has TRBV7-2 and TRBJ2-7; TRBD2 aligns across 10 bases. V shed 2 bases and J 2 bases; nucleotides not matched to a gene: 0. CDR3 length: 14 amino acids. Germline V CDR1 and CDR2: SGHTA, FQGNSA. CDR3 sequence reads: CASSLSGGAYEQYF. CDR3 sequence (DNA): TGTGCCAGCAGCTTAAGCGGGGGGGCCTACGAGCAGTACTTC.

J is TRBJ2-5 and V is TRBV9; possible D gene TRBD2, 5 bases. CDR1 is SGDLS and CDR2 is YYNGEE in the germline V gene. V was trimmed by 2 bases and J by 1 base, leaving 9 bases between them. This CDR3 is built from 14 residues. CDR3 amino acids: CASSVTGFQETQYF. The CDR3 DNA reads TGTGCCAGCAGCGTGACGGGGTTCCAAGAGACCCAGTACTTC.

The chain combines TRBV19 with TRBJ1-2; 8 bases match TRBD1. V lost 10 bases and J lost 7; bases outside the gene matches: 14. The CDR3 contains 14 residues. Germline-derived CDR1 and CDR2 are LNHDA and SQIVND (reference sequence). The CDR3 region is CATSPSDRGRGYTF. CDR3 DNA: TGTGCCACCTCACCCTCCGACAGGGGACGTGGCTACACCTTC.

This chain connects TRBV9 to TRBJ2-1, with a weak D call TRBD2 (5 bases). The CDR3 extends over 14 amino acids. Germline CDR1 SGDLS, CDR2 YYNGEE. Deletions cut 6 bases from V and 0 bases from J, with 10 bases between. The CDR3 sequence is CASTPGSSYNEQFF. DNA of the CDR3: TGTGCCAGCACCCCGGGGAGCTCCTACAATGAGCAGTTCTTC. Full variable domain (outside the CDR3, taken from reference TRBV9 and TRBJ2-1): DSGVTQTPKHLITATGQRVTLRCSPRSGDLSVYWYQQSLDQGLQFLIQYYNGEERAKGNILERFSAQQFPDLHSELNLSSLELGDSALYFCASTPGSSYNEQFFGPGTRLTVL.

V is TRBV14 and J is TRBJ2-3; D not certain. The CDR3 length is 13 residues. The germline CDR1 and CDR2 sequences are SGHDN and FVKESK. Trimming took off 0 bases at V and 2 bases at J, with 3 bases between the two ends. Here the CDR3 reads CASSQELTDTQYF. The CDR3 DNA is TGTGCCAGCAGCCAAGAACTCACAGATACGCAGTATTTT.

This rearrangement joins TRBV7-9 to TRBJ2-1, with 13 positions matching TRBD2. The CDR3 runs 17 residues. Trimming at V came to 2 bases and at J to 8 bases, leaving 9 bases not matched to a gene. Germline CDR1 reads SEHNR; CDR2 reads FQNEAQ (reference sequence). The CDR3 loop is CASSLIWTSGGVYEQFF. The CDR3 nucleotides read TGTGCCAGCAGCTTAATCTGGACTAGCGGGGGAGTCTATGAGCAGTTCTTC.

The chain joins TRBV28 to TRBJ1-6; 7 bases line up with TRBD1. Trimming removed 9 bases from V and 4 bases from J; junction bases left unmatched: 6. Per germline, CDR1 MDHEN and CDR2 SYDVKM. The CDR3 runs 14 residues. The DNA for the CDR3 is TGTGCCAGTAAATACAGGGGATATAATTCACCCCTCCACTTT. Amino acids: CASKYRGYNSPLHF. Combining the CDR3 with reference TRBV28 and TRBJ1-6 gives the whole variable domain DVKVTQSSRYLVKRTGEKVFLECVQDMDHENMFWYRQDPGLGLRLIYFSYDVKMKEKGDIPEGYSVSREKKERFSLILESASTNQTSMYLCASKYRGYNSPLHFGNGTRLTVT.

This rearrangement joins TRBV20-1 to TRBJ1-4; TRBD1 might be the D (5 bases). The germline V and J ends were trimmed by 5 bases and 7 bases, with 8 bases remaining between them. This CDR3 has 11 residues. The germline V gene has CDR1 DFQATT and CDR2 SNEGSKA (reference sequence). As DNA, the CDR3 is TGCAGTGCTTTGACAGCTGAAAAACTGTTTTTT. As protein: CSALTAEKLFF.

V is TRBV5-1 and J is TRBJ2-3, with 8 bases that match TRBD2. CDR3 length: 16 amino acids. The V gene's germline CDR1 is SGHRS and CDR2 YFSETQ. Germline trimming cut 3 bases from V and 2 bases from J; bases unmatched to any gene: 8. The CDR3 nucleotides read TGCGCCAGCAGCTCTACAAGTAGCGGGGCCACAGATACGCAGTATTTT. Protein: CASSSTSSGATDTQYF.

The chain is built from TRBV11-2 and TRBJ2-1; weak D call: TRBD2 (5 bases). Deletions cut 3 bases from V and 1 base from J, with 10 bases between. CDR3 length: 15 amino acids. From germline, CDR1 is SGHAT and CDR2 FQNNGV. The CDR3 DNA is TGTGCCAGCAGCTTGGGAGCTCTATCCTACAATGAGCAGTTCTTC. Translating gives CASSLGALSYNEQFF.